The 26 T cell receptor beta chains below all came from one sample that was sequenced in a study of human T cells and chemical hapten exposure. This sample's time point: patch test 2, 6 weeks after DPC sensitization. As to treatment: therapeutic diphenylcyclopropenone sensitization with weekly scalp DPC. In TCRdb, the RACE reads were re-called with MiXCR into one record per CDR3 protein. The sample contains 350,000 to 400,000 distinct CDR3 sequences, roughly 6.3% of which appear only once. Sequencing used whole blood, obtained in connection with sensitization to the hapten diphenylcyclopropenone (DPC). These receptors were obtained from a woman in her late teens or twenties with alopecia areata. Some clones in this sample may be carry-over from other donors' samples.

V and J are TRBV20-1 and TRBJ1-1; D is unclear. The CDR3 is 11 amino acids. V dropped 3 bases and J dropped 1 base, with 3 bases sitting between them. CDR1 and CDR2 (germline): DFQATT, SNEGSKA (reference sequence). CDR3 amino acids: CSASSNTEAFF. CDR3 DNA: TGCAGTGCTAGTTCGAACACTGAAGCTTTCTTT.

This clonotype was seen many times. This chain uses TRBV20-1 with TRBJ1-1; maybe TRBD1 (5 bases). The CDR3 length is 14 residues. The ends were cut back, 4 bases at V and 5 bases at J, with 17 bases in the middle. Germline V gene sequence: CDR1 DFQATT, CDR2 SNEGSKA (reference sequence). The CDR3 sequence is CSAINGADGTEAFF. In DNA form, the CDR3 reads TGCAGTGCTATTAACGGGGCCGATGGGACTGAAGCTTTCTTT.

J is TRBJ2-7 and V is TRBV6-5; D remains unclear. V shed 8 bases and J shed 3 bases, with 8 bases lying between them. This CDR3 comprises 11 residues. Looked up from germline, CDR1 is MNHEY and CDR2 is SVGAGI. The CDR3 sequence: CASGLLYEQYF. In nucleotides, the CDR3 is TGTGCCAGCGGCCTTCTCTACGAGCAGTACTTC.

This clonotype was found many times. The V call is TRBV7-8, the J call TRBJ1-1; D remains unclear. Trimming removed 8 bases from V and 3 bases from J, with 16 bases in between. Germline CDR1 is SGHVS and CDR2 is FQNEAQ. This CDR3 has 14 amino acids. The CDR3 coding sequence is TGTGCCAGCGGGTATAAGGGCTCTGACACTGAAGCTTTCTTT. Amino acid sequence: CASGYKGSDTEAFF.

This clonotype was found many times. V usage is TRBV3-1 and J usage is TRBJ1-2, with D possibly TRBD1 on 6 matching bases. Deletions cut 2 bases from V and 8 bases from J, with 9 bases between. Germline CDR1 reads LGHDT; CDR2 reads YNNKEL (reference sequence). CDR3 length equals 12 residues. The CDR3 region has the DNA TGTGCCAGCAGCCAAACAGGGTTCGGCTACACCTTC. This codes for CASSQTGFGYTF.

This clonotype was detected ten times or more. This chain joins TRBV6-2 or TRBV6-3 and TRBJ1-1; D may be TRBD1 (5 bases). CDR1 and CDR2 from the germline V gene are MNHEY and SVGEGT. V shed 2 bases and J shed 1 base, with 14 bases lying between them. CDR3 length: 16 residues. In DNA form, the CDR3 reads TGTGCCAGCAGTTACGGGAGGGGACTCGCGAACACTGAAGCTTTCTTT. Translation: CASSYGRGLANTEAFF.

In this sample, this clonotype turned up many times. J is TRBJ1-6 and V is TRBV3-1; no definite D call. The V and J ends lost 0 bases and 10 bases respectively, with 16 bases between them. Germline V gives CDR1 LGHDT, CDR2 YNNKEL (reference sequence). This CDR3 contains 16 residues. CDR3 amino acids: CASSQDGWGIGSPLHF. CDR3 sequence (DNA): TGTGCCAGCAGCCAAGACGGCTGGGGAATCGGGTCACCCCTCCACTTT.

J is TRBJ1-1 and V is TRBV7-8; possibly TRBD1 for D (5 bases). This CDR3 contains 15 residues. Looked up from germline, CDR1 is SGHVS and CDR2 is FQNEAQ. Deletions cut 6 bases from V and 1 base from J, with 15 bases between. The CDR3 nucleotides read TGTGCCAGCAGACCAGGGAAGGGTCCGAACACTGAAGCTTTCTTT. Amino acids: CASRPGKGPNTEAFF.

The V gene is TRBV5-6, the J gene TRBJ1-6; 9 bases match TRBD1. CDR1 and CDR2 from the germline V gene are SGHDT and YYEEEE. The junction had 4 bases not matched to a gene; V was cut back by 6 bases and J by 6 bases. The CDR3 covers 14 residues. The CDR3 loop reads CASKPGQGNSPLHF. The CDR3, as DNA: TGTGCCAGCAAGCCGGGACAGGGTAATTCACCCCTCCACTTT.

This clonotype was counted at least ten times. This sequence joins TRBV7-9 and TRBJ1-1, with 10 bases aligning to TRBD1. Germline values: CDR1 SEHNR, CDR2 FQNEAQ (reference sequence). V lost 5 bases and J lost 5; bases outside the gene matches: 11. The CDR3 consists of 16 residues. CDR3 nucleotide sequence: TGTGCCAGCAGCACAGTATGGGACAGGGGAAGAACTGAAGCTTTCTTT. Translated: CASSTVWDRGRTEAFF.

This clonotype occurred a few times. The J gene is TRBJ2-5, the V gene TRBV5-6; tentative D call: TRBD1 (6 bases). Germline V gene data show CDR1 as SGHDT and CDR2 as YYEEEE. The CDR3 contains 14 residues. V shed 2 bases and J shed 6 bases, with 14 bases lying between them. The CDR3 is CASSFNGRGKTQYF. CDR3 nucleotide sequence: TGTGCCAGCAGCTTTAACGGCAGGGGTAAGACCCAGTACTTC.

The chain links TRBV12-3 or TRBV12-4 to TRBJ1-6, with 7 positions matching TRBD1. Unmatched junction bases numbered 8, after V lost 2 bases and J lost 4 bases. The CDR3 covers 17 residues. The CDR3 DNA reads TGTGCCAGCAGTTTATTGAGGGGGCCGGAATATAATTCACCCCTCCACTTT. The encoded protein is CASSLLRGPEYNSPLHF.

This clonotype was counted a few times. The rearrangement links TRBV20-1 to TRBJ2-7, with D tentatively TRBD2 (5 bases). V was cut by 2 bases and J by 6 bases, with 11 bases left in between. This CDR3 spans 12 amino acids. CDR1 DFQATT and CDR2 SNEGSKA come from the germline V gene (reference sequence). The CDR3 DNA reads as TGCAGTGCTAGATCGCGACGGGGCGAGCAGTACTTC. Translated, it gives CSARSRRGEQYF.

The rearrangement uses TRBV27 and TRBJ2-1, with 9 bases matching TRBD2. V lost 6 bases to trimming and J lost 6 bases; unmatched junction nucleotides: 9. Germline V lookup: CDR1 MNHEY, CDR2 SMNVEV (reference sequence). The CDR3 extends over 15 amino acids. The CDR3 nucleotides are TGTGCCAGCAGACATAGCGGGGGCCCCTTCAATGAGCAGTTCTTC. As protein: CASRHSGGPFNEQFF.

This clonotype occurred a few times. The chain combines TRBV28 with TRBJ1-4, with 8 bases matching TRBD1. The ends lost 6 bases at V and 8 bases at J; junction bases unmatched: 11. Germline V lookup: CDR1 MDHEN, CDR2 SYDVKM. The CDR3 totals 15 residues. In nucleotides, the CDR3 is TGTGCCAGCAGCCACGCTCCCGGGACAGGCGAAAAACTGTTTTTT. Its protein is CASSHAPGTGEKLFF.

This clonotype was counted many times. A read error may produce the germline difference seen at one junction end. The CDR3 sequence is CGTGGQSGNTIYF. The CDR3 DNA reads TGCGGGACAGGGGGTCAATCTGGAAACACCATATATTTT. The V and J genes are TRBV28 and TRBJ1-3, with 11 bases lining up with TRBD1. Germline V gene sequence: CDR1 MDHEN, CDR2 SYDVKM. The CDR3 covers 13 residues.

This clonotype occurred many times. V usage is TRBV5-1 and J usage is TRBJ1-1; D not resolved. The germline V gene has CDR1 SGHRS and CDR2 YFSETQ. The CDR3 runs 14 residues. The germline V and J ends were trimmed by 0 bases and 1 base, with 7 bases remaining between them. CDR3 coding DNA: TGCGCCAGCAGCTTGGCTATACCGAACACTGAAGCTTTCTTT. Translation: CASSLAIPNTEAFF. Full variable domain (outside the CDR3, taken from reference TRBV5-1 and TRBJ1-1): KAGVTQTPRYLIKTRGQQVTLSCSPISGHRSVSWYQQTPGQGLQFLFEYFSETQRNKGNFPGRFSGRQFSNSRSEMNVSTLELGDSALYLCASSLAIPNTEAFFGQGTRLTVV.

This clonotype was recorded at least ten times. The chain links TRBV6-5 to TRBJ1-2; TRBD1 might be the D (6 bases). V was trimmed by 5 bases and J by 6 bases, leaving 22 bases between them. The CDR3 runs to 16 residues. CDR1 and CDR2 from the germline V gene are MNHEY and SVGAGI. For the CDR3, the DNA is TGTGCCAGCAGTCAATACGGGACACGGGAGACAGATGGCTACACCTTC. This translates into CASSQYGTRETDGYTF.

For the CDR3, the DNA is TGTGCCAGCAGCTTAGGATCGGCAGATAATAATGAAAAACTGTTTTTT. Protein product: CASSLGSADNNEKLFF. J is TRBJ1-4 and V is TRBV7-8; D not resolved. V lost 1 base, J lost 4 bases, and 13 bases lay in between. CDR1 and CDR2 from the germline V gene are SGHVS and FQNEAQ. The CDR3 consists of 16 residues.

This chain links TRBV6-6 with TRBJ2-3; 13 bases map to TRBD2. Looked up from germline, CDR1 is MNHNY and CDR2 is SVGAGI (reference sequence). The length of the CDR3 is 18 residues. V trimming: 6 bases; J trimming: 1 base; junction bases outside the gene matches: 10. CDR3 nucleotides: TGTGCCAGCAGACGACTTTCCGGACTAGCGGGGGGCACAGATACGCAGTATTTT. It codes for CASRRLSGLAGGTDTQYF.

The sample holds many counts of this clonotype. This chain connects TRBV11-2 to TRBJ1-6; TRBD1 agrees at 7 bases. Germline values: CDR1 SGHAT, CDR2 FQNNGV. V was clipped by 1 base and J by 6 bases; unmatched bases: 6. The CDR3 has 16 residues. Written as DNA, the CDR3 is TGTGCCAGCAGCTTAGGCGCAGGGGGAAGTAATTCACCCCTCCACTTT. As protein: CASSLGAGGSNSPLHF.

A few counts support this clonotype. CDR3 sequence: CASSSFSGANVLTF. In DNA form, the CDR3 reads TGCGCCAGCAGCTCGTTCTCTGGGGCCAACGTCCTGACTTTC. This chain uses TRBV5-1 with TRBJ2-6; D remains ambiguous. Germline assignment: CDR1 SGHRS and CDR2 YFSETQ. CDR3 length equals 14 residues. Trimming shortened V by 3 bases and J by 0 bases, and 4 bases separated the two germline ends.

This clonotype was seen more than once but under ten times. The chain joins TRBV28 to TRBJ1-2; D unresolved. This CDR3 comprises 15 residues. CDR1 and CDR2 (germline): MDHEN, SYDVKM. V was pared by 6 bases and J by 5 bases, with 19 bases between. The CDR3 sequence: CASSRLDGTPYGYTF. The CDR3 bases are TGTGCCAGCAGCCGACTCGACGGAACCCCTTATGGCTACACCTTC.

This clonotype was seen ten or more times. CDR3 region: CASSGYTQYF. Here the CDR3 DNA reads TGTGCCAGCAGCGGCTATACGCAGTATTTT. The chain employs TRBV9 and TRBJ2-3; no clear D. The CDR3 consists of 10 residues. Germline V gene sequence: CDR1 SGDLS, CDR2 YYNGEE. V was pared by 3 bases and J by 7 bases, with 3 bases between.

The gene calls are TRBV7-3 and TRBJ1-6; a possible D gene is TRBD1 (5 bases). The ends were cut back, 0 bases at V and 7 bases at J, with 7 bases in the middle. This CDR3 spans 14 amino acids. CDR1 SGHTA and CDR2 FQGTGA come from the germline V gene. CDR3 sequence: CASSLTGTNSPLHF. The CDR3 DNA sequence: TGTGCCAGCAGCTTAACAGGGACCAATTCACCCCTCCACTTT.

V is TRBV5-6 and J is TRBJ2-1, with D perhaps TRBD1 or TRBD2 (6 bases each). The germline CDR1 and CDR2 sequences are SGHDT and YYEEEE. The CDR3 is made up of 15 amino acids. V lost 4 bases to trimming and J lost 9 bases, with 20 bases between them. CDR3 protein: CASSVGGPQGGEQFF. The CDR3 DNA reads TGTGCCAGCAGCGTGGGGGGTCCACAGGGAGGTGAGCAGTTCTTC.